The 31 T cell receptor beta chains listed next were all sequenced from one sample in a study of CD8 T cells in ankylosing spondylitis. Study-wide results and limits: Characteristic, it appeared, of ankylosing spondylitis blood was a TCR beta motif of eight or nine highly homologous variants.

Which antigens these TCRs recognize remains unknown. Via MiXCR, TCRdb re-called the 5' RACE reads, giving one row per CDR3 protein. The sample comprises 200,000 to 250,000 distinct CDR3 sequences, approximately 7.3% of which are singletons, and more than 13% rests with the top ten. The sample comprised blood, either unsorted or a sorted T cell fraction (not recorded which). The source is a male donor with ankylosing spondylitis.

This clonotype appeared many times. The chain employs TRBV12-3 or TRBV12-4 and TRBJ1-2; D uncertain. V gave up 1 base and J gave up 3 bases, with 9 bases separating them. The CDR3 sequence is 14 residues long. The CDR3 reads CASSLEANYYGYTF. The CDR3 nucleotides are TGTGCCAGCAGTTTAGAGGCCAACTACTATGGCTACACCTTC.

This clonotype was recorded many times. V gene TRBV4-3 combines with J gene TRBJ2-7; 7 bases align to TRBD1. Germline V gene data show CDR1 as LGHNA and CDR2 as YSLEER. CDR3 length equals 14 residues. V lost 1 base and J lost 6; bases outside the gene matches: 6. The CDR3 DNA reads TGCGCCAGCAGCCAAGGGGGACAGATCTCCGAGCAGTACTTC. This translates into CASSQGGQISEQYF.

The sample holds many counts of this clonotype. The chain links TRBV4-3 to TRBJ2-1, with TRBD2 identical over 8 bases. V lost 0 bases, J lost 1 base, and 8 bases stayed unmatched. The CDR3 sequence is 18 residues long. Germline assignment: CDR1 LGHNA and CDR2 YSLEER. DNA for the CDR3: TGCGCCAGCAGCCAAGAACCCCCAGCGGGAGAATCCTACAATGAGCAGTTCTTC. Protein sequence: CASSQEPPAGESYNEQFF.

The chain carries TRBV7-2 and TRBJ2-2; the D is unclear. CDR3 length: 15 residues. Trimming removed 5 bases at V and 2 bases at J, with 12 bases between. Germline assignment: CDR1 SGHTA and CDR2 FQGNSA. CDR3 in amino acids: CASSLATLNTGELFF. The CDR3 DNA reads TGTGCCAGCAGCCTTGCGACACTTAACACCGGGGAGCTGTTTTTT.

This clonotype has a count of ten or more. The CDR3: CASSLRTQNTEAFF. The CDR3 bases are TGTGCCAGCAGTTTAAGGACACAGAACACTGAAGCTTTCTTT. V and J are TRBV28 and TRBJ1-1; perhaps TRBD1 as D (5 bases). The CDR3 spans 14 residues. Looked up from germline, CDR1 is MDHEN and CDR2 is SYDVKM. With 2 bases removed from V and 1 base from J, the gap between germline ends came to 8 bases.

This clonotype was counted many times. The rearrangement uses TRBV10-3 and TRBJ2-7; D is uncertain. Germline-derived CDR1 and CDR2 are ENHRY and SYGVKD. V lost 3 bases and J lost 3, with 9 bases in between. This CDR3 region has 13 residues. CDR3 loop: CAISDERIYEQYF. Written as DNA, the CDR3 is TGTGCCATCAGTGATGAACGGATCTACGAGCAGTACTTC.

J is TRBJ2-7 and V is TRBV28, with D possibly being TRBD1 (6 bases). The V gene lost 7 bases and the J gene lost 1 base, with 14 bases spanning the gap. CDR3 size: 14 residues. The germline V gene encodes CDR1 MDHEN and CDR2 SYDVKM. The CDR3 loop reads CASKGGTTSYEQYF. The CDR3, as DNA: TGTGCCAGCAAAGGTGGGACAACTTCCTACGAGCAGTACTTC.

This clonotype was counted at least ten times. V gene TRBV4-1 combines with J gene TRBJ2-1; TRBD2 matches 9 bases. Germline CDR1 and CDR2: MGHRA and YSYEKL. J gave up 2 bases and V 6 bases, and 8 bases lay outside the gene matches. This CDR3 is built from 16 residues. CDR3 amino acids: CASSRAAGGTYNEQFF. The DNA for the CDR3 is TGCGCCAGCAGTCGAGCAGCGGGGGGAACCTACAATGAGCAGTTCTTC.

About this clonotype: This clone may be a read error of a much larger clone one base away. This chain uses TRBV28 with TRBJ1-1; 11 nucleotides line up with TRBD1. Germline CDR1 is MDHEN and CDR2 is SYDVKM. V trimming: 9 bases; J trimming: 4 bases; junction bases outside the gene matches: 7. The CDR3 contains 14 residues. CDR3 sequence: CARSEDRGPTEAFF. In DNA form, the CDR3 reads TGTGCCAGAAGTGAGGACAGGGGGCCCACTGAAGCTTTCTTT.

The V call is TRBV19, the J call TRBJ2-1, with 9 positions matching TRBD1. V was pared by 1 base and J by 4 bases, with 2 bases of the junction left unmatched. The germline gives CDR1 LNHDA, CDR2 SQIVND (reference sequence). The CDR3 consists of 15 residues. The CDR3 sequence is CASSIGTGDYNEQFF. The DNA of the CDR3 is TGTGCCAGTAGTATAGGGACAGGGGATTACAATGAGCAGTTCTTC.

The V call is TRBV6-5, the J call TRBJ2-2; 8 bases map to TRBD2. V dropped 3 bases and J dropped 2; count of bases not matched to a gene: 2. The CDR3 has 15 residues. CDR1 MNHEY and CDR2 SVGAGI come from the germline V gene. In DNA form, the CDR3 reads TGTGCCAGCAGTTATGGACTAGCCAACACCGGGGAGCTGTTTTTT. It codes for CASSYGLANTGELFF.

The chain joins TRBV10-1 to TRBJ2-3; D remains unclear. The germline gives CDR1 WNHNN, CDR2 SYGVQD (reference sequence). CDR3 size: 14 residues. V was clipped by 3 bases and J by 10 bases, with 17 bases between them. CDR3 coding DNA: TGCGCCAGCAGTGATACCCACGACCGCCGTCCGCAGTATTTT. This codes for CASSDTHDRRPQYF.

This clonotype was seen at least ten times. V is TRBV20-1 and J is TRBJ2-4; no clear D. Germline values: CDR1 DFQATT, CDR2 SNEGSKA (reference sequence). The V end was cut by 2 bases, the J end by 0 bases, with 14 bases between. This CDR3 contains 16 residues. Here the CDR3 reads CSARWVTRRAKNIQYF. Here the CDR3 DNA reads TGCAGTGCTAGATGGGTCACCCGGAGAGCCAAAAACATTCAGTACTTC.

This clonotype showed up many times. The V gene is TRBV28, the J gene TRBJ2-7; tentative D call: TRBD1 (5 bases). The CDR3 is made up of 15 amino acids. Per the germline V gene, CDR1 is MDHEN and CDR2 is SYDVKM. Trimming stripped 1 base from V and 4 bases from J, with 14 bases between. CDR3 sequence (DNA): TGTGCCAGCAGTTTATCGGCCGGACAAGATTACGAGCAGTACTTC. It specifies CASSLSAGQDYEQYF.

The chain joins TRBV4-3 to TRBJ1-2; D not resolved. Germline assignment: CDR1 LGHNA and CDR2 YSLEER. V was trimmed by 1 base and J by 6 bases, leaving 15 bases between them. This CDR3 contains 15 residues. The CDR3 bases are TGCGCCAGCAGCCAAGGCCGGAGGGATAGAGATGGCTACACCTTC. Translated, it gives CASSQGRRDRDGYTF.

CDR3 residues: CASSWDRDIYEQYF. CDR3 in DNA: TGTGCCAGCAGCTGGGACAGGGATATATACGAGCAGTACTTC. The chain carries TRBV5-6 and TRBJ2-7; TRBD1 agrees at 9 bases. This CDR3 comprises 14 residues. Unmatched junction bases numbered 5, after V lost 3 bases and J lost 4 bases. In germline, CDR1 is SGHDT, CDR2 YYEEEE.

The sample holds many counts of this clonotype. V is TRBV28 and J is TRBJ2-3, with D perhaps TRBD1 or TRBD2 (5 bases each). Germline CDR1 MDHEN, CDR2 SYDVKM. The CDR3 consists of 16 residues. The ends were cut back, 4 bases at V and 1 base at J, with 15 bases in the middle. The CDR3 nucleotides are TGTGCCAGCAGTTCGACGGGGCAAGGTGGCACAGATACGCAGTATTTT. Its protein product is CASSSTGQGGTDTQYF.

With regard to this clonotype: This may stem from a read error, because a much larger clone lies one nucleotide away. This rearrangement joins TRBV6-1 to TRBJ1-2, with unresolved D. V dropped 5 bases and J dropped 6 bases, with 13 bases sitting between them. The CDR3 totals 13 residues. The germline V gene has CDR1 MNHNS and CDR2 SASEGT. CDR3 sequence reads: CASSRDPADGYTF. As DNA, the CDR3 is TGTGCCAGCAGTAGGGATCCCGCCGATGGCTACACCTTC.

This clonotype has at least ten counts. This rearrangement joins TRBV6-2 or TRBV6-3 to TRBJ2-6; no definite D call. The CDR3 contains 15 residues. V lost 10 bases to trimming and J lost 1 base, with 14 bases between them. The germline V gene encodes CDR1 MNHEY and CDR2 SVGEGT. DNA for the CDR3: TGTGCCACTTCGACGGACGAATCTGGGGCCAACGTCCTGACTTTC. The encoded protein is CATSTDESGANVLTF.

The CDR3 loop is CASTETSGVPNEQFF. CDR3 sequence (DNA): TGTGCCAGCACAGAGACTAGCGGAGTCCCCAATGAGCAGTTCTTC. V gene TRBV7-9 combines with J gene TRBJ2-1; 9 nucleotides match TRBD2. Per germline, CDR1 SEHNR and CDR2 FQNEAQ (reference sequence). Losses at the gene ends were 7 bases for V and 6 bases for J; bases not matched to a gene: 10. The CDR3 loop spans 15 amino acids. The whole variable domain, remainder taken from reference TRBV7-9 and TRBJ2-1, is DTGVSQNPRHKITKRGQNVTFRCDPISEHNRLYWYRQTLGQGPEFLTYFQNEAQLEKSRLLSDRFSAERPKGSFSTLEIQRTEQGDSAMYLCASTETSGVPNEQFFGPGTRLTVL.

This clonotype was counted only a few times. CDR3 sequence reads: CASSPWTEARYEQYF. The DNA of the CDR3 is TGCGCCAGCAGCCCCTGGACGGAGGCAAGGTACGAGCAGTACTTC. The chain has TRBV4-3 and TRBJ2-7; D perhaps matches TRBD2 (5 bases). The CDR3 runs to 15 residues. With 4 bases removed from V and 4 bases from J, the gap between germline ends came to 17 bases. Germline assignment: CDR1 LGHNA and CDR2 YSLEER.

CDR3 region: CASSSDRISYNEQFF. The DNA of the CDR3 is TGCGCCAGCAGCTCAGACAGGATCTCCTACAATGAGCAGTTCTTC. This rearrangement joins TRBV5-1 to TRBJ2-1, with D maybe TRBD1 (6 bases). Germline CDR1 and CDR2: SGHRS and YFSETQ. V was clipped by 3 bases and J by 0 bases, with 10 bases between them. This CDR3 comprises 15 residues.

This clonotype was recorded at least ten times. The chain is built from TRBV6-5 and TRBJ2-1; no clear D. CDR1 and CDR2 from the germline V gene are MNHEY and SVGAGI. V was shortened by 0 bases and J by 7 bases, with 7 bases between the two germline ends. This CDR3 contains 13 residues. The CDR3 loop reads CASSYSSANEQFF. The CDR3, as DNA: TGTGCCAGCAGTTACTCCTCGGCTAATGAGCAGTTCTTC.

The sample holds many counts of this clonotype. V usage is TRBV7-9 and J usage is TRBJ1-6, with no clear D. The CDR3 length is 13 residues. V shed 5 bases and J shed 6 bases, with 8 bases lying between them. CDR1 is SEHNR, CDR2 FQNEAQ, per germline (reference sequence). The CDR3 DNA is TGTGCCAGCAGCGACGATCGTAATTCACCCCTCCACTTT. Its protein is CASSDDRNSPLHF.

The sample holds many counts of this clonotype. V and J are TRBV6-1 and TRBJ2-1, with a possible D match to TRBD1 (6 bases). CDR3 length equals 13 residues. V lost 10 bases to trimming and J lost 4 bases, with 14 bases between them. The germline V gene has CDR1 MNHNS and CDR2 SASEGT. The chain's CDR3 is CATTRTGYNEQFF. CDR3 in DNA: TGTGCCACTACTAGAACAGGGTACAATGAGCAGTTCTTC.

This clonotype has a count of ten or more. The J gene is TRBJ2-7, the V gene TRBV5-1; D not certain. With 1 base removed from V and 1 base from J, the gap between germline ends came to 12 bases. The CDR3 spans 15 residues. Germline CDR1 reads SGHRS; CDR2 reads YFSETQ. The CDR3 coding sequence is TGCGCCAGCAGCTTGTCCCAGCTTCCGTCCTACGAGCAGTACTTC. Translation gives CASSLSQLPSYEQYF. The whole variable domain, remainder taken from reference TRBV5-1 and TRBJ2-7, is KAGVTQTPRYLIKTRGQQVTLSCSPISGHRSVSWYQQTPGQGLQFLFEYFSETQRNKGNFPGRFSGRQFSNSRSEMNVSTLELGDSALYLCASSLSQLPSYEQYFGPGTRLTVT.

The chain carries TRBV7-6 and TRBJ1-4, with D hard to call. The V gene's germline CDR1 is SGHVS and CDR2 FNYEAQ. The CDR3 is 16 amino acids. V was clipped by 1 base and J by 0 bases, with 9 bases between them. The CDR3 loop reads CASSLVQAATNEKLFF. As DNA, the CDR3 is TGTGCCAGCAGCTTAGTCCAGGCAGCAACTAATGAAAAACTGTTTTTT. The whole variable domain, remainder taken from reference TRBV7-6 and TRBJ1-4, is GAGVSQSPRYKVTKRGQDVALRCDPISGHVSLYWYRQALGQGPEFLTYFNYEAQQDKSGLPNDRFSAERPEGSISTLTIQRTEQRDSAMYRCASSLVQAATNEKLFFGSGTQLSVL.

This clonotype appeared many times. CDR3 sequence reads: CSARDQGGLGEAFF. The CDR3 DNA reads as TGCAGTGCTAGAGATCAGGGGGGGCTGGGTGAAGCTTTCTTT. The chain links TRBV20-1 to TRBJ1-1, with 7 bases aligning to TRBD1. Losses at the gene ends were 0 bases for V and 7 bases for J; bases not matched to a gene: 8. The germline CDR1 and CDR2 sequences are DFQATT and SNEGSKA (reference sequence). The CDR3 covers 14 residues.

This clonotype was recorded many times. At one boundary the junction diverges from the germline segment, which might be a read error. The chain uses TRBV6-5 and TRBJ1-1; D might be TRBD1 (6 bases). Looked up from germline, CDR1 is MNHEY and CDR2 is SVGAGI. This CDR3 spans 15 amino acids. In DNA form, the CDR3 reads TGTGCCAGCAGCTACTACGGGGGGCGAGGCACTGAAGCTTTCTTT. Amino acid sequence: CASSYYGGRGTEAFF.

At least ten counts were recorded for this clonotype. V usage is TRBV6-1 and J usage is TRBJ1-1; D not resolved. V dropped 6 bases and J dropped 6 bases, with 14 bases sitting between them. Looked up from germline, CDR1 is MNHNS and CDR2 is SASEGT. This CDR3 has 13 amino acids. This chain's CDR3 is CASSEKGSAEAFF. For the CDR3, the DNA is TGTGCCAGCAGCGAGAAAGGGTCGGCTGAAGCTTTCTTT.

This clonotype was detected many times. V gene TRBV27 combines with J gene TRBJ2-3; D remains unclear. Looked up from germline, CDR1 is MNHEY and CDR2 is SMNVEV (reference sequence). There are 13 residues in the CDR3. Trimming removed 10 bases at V and 0 bases at J, with 11 bases between. CDR3 DNA sequence: TGTGCCACCCAACAGAGAAGCACAGATACGCAGTATTTT. Translated: CATQQRSTDTQYF.